Listed here is a single T cell receptor (beta chain). Antigen: not known. Assay: immunoSEQ multiplex PCR; the TCRdb copy retains only in-frame clones and omits some. The sample holds more than 12,000 clones, approximately 75% seen once. The entry originates in a study of OX40 agonist ivuxolimab in advanced cancers. Study overall: At doses from 0.01 to 10 mg/kg, patients were given intravenous ivuxolimab every 2 weeks. People who had prior anti-PD-1, anti-PD-L1 or anti-CTLA-4 therapy could take part, and around 39% had some. General observations from the study: Compared with CD4+, CD8+ T cells on average had more expanded clones. At 0.1 to 3.0 mg/kg and by week 6, clonal expansion occurred in CD4+ and CD8+ blood T cells.

This CDR3 contains 15 residues. Germline CDR1 MNHNS, CDR2 SASEGT. The trim removed 2 bases at V and 2 bases at J, leaving 4 bases unmatched. This receptor was identified in an adult with an advanced solid tumor such as melanoma, head and neck, liver or kidney cancer. The starting material was CD4+ or CD8+ T cells sorted from blood, obtained in a trial of the OX40 agonist ivuxolimab. The chain recombines TRBV6-1 with TRBJ2-5, with 8 bases matching TRBD2. The CDR3 spells CASSELAGAQETQYF. CDR3 in DNA: TGTGCCAGCAGTGAACTAGCGGGCGCTCAAGAGACCCAGTACTTC.